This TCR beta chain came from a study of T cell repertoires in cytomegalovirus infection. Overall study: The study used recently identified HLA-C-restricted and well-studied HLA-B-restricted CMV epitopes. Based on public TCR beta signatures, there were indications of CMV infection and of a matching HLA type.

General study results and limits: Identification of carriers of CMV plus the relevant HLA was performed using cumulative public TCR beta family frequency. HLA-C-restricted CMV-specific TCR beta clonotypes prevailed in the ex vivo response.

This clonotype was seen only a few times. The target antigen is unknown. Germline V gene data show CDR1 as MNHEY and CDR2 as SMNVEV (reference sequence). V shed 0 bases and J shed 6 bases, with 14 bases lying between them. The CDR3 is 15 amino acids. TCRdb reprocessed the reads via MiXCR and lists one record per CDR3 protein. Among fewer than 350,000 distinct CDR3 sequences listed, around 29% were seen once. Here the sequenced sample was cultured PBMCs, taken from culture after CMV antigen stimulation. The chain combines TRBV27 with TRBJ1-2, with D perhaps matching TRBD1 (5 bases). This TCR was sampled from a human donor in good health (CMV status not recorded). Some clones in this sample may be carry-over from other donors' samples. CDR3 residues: CASSLSGPIVDGYTF. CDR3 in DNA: TGTGCCAGCAGTTTATCGGGACCCATAGTGGATGGCTACACCTTC.